These 20 T cell receptor beta chains were sequenced from one sample in a study of PD-1 blockade in classical Hodgkin lymphoma. Each patient experienced a relapse that followed autologous stem cell transplantation, and brentuximab vedotin exposure varied. This table comes from immunoSEQ multiplex PCR, and its TCRdb copy is limited to in-frame clones, with some not included. The table lists about 150,000 clones, under 85% of them singletons. Sequencing used peripheral blood mononuclear cells (PBMCs), obtained before the second cycle of nivolumab. Receptor source: a human donor with classical Hodgkin lymphoma.

The V and J genes are TRBV7-2 and TRBJ1-5; no firm D call. V dropped 1 base and J dropped 4 bases, with 8 bases sitting between them. This CDR3 comprises 14 residues. The germline V gene encodes CDR1 SGHTA and CDR2 FQGNSA. CDR3 amino acids: CASSLVSGNQPQHF. The CDR3 nucleotides read TGTGCCAGCAGCTTAGTGTCGGGGAATCAGCCCCAGCATTTT.

This chain uses TRBV5-1 with TRBJ1-4; 7 bases fit TRBD1. The CDR3 is 14 amino acids. Germline V gene lookup returns CDR1 SGHRS and CDR2 YFSETQ. After removal of 4 bases from V and 1 base from J, the junction contained 1 base not matched to a gene. CDR3 protein: CASSHRGTNEKLFF. The DNA for the CDR3 is TGCGCCAGCAGCCACAGGGGAACTAATGAAAAACTGTTTTTT.

J is TRBJ2-3 and V is TRBV29-1; D may be TRBD1 (5 bases). The CDR3 is made up of 14 amino acids. Germline CDR1 and CDR2: SQVTM and ANQGSEA. The V end lost 6 bases, the J end lost 3 bases, and 16 bases lay between the germline ends. In DNA, the CDR3 is TGCAGCGTCTTCGAAGCGAAGGGGACAGATACGCAGTATTTT. Translation: CSVFEAKGTDTQYF.

This clone was detected only once. The chain has TRBV9 and TRBJ2-3; D unclear. Trimming pared 0 bases from V and 9 bases from J, leaving 17 bases between. CDR1 SGDLS and CDR2 YYNGEE come from the germline V gene. CDR3 length: 15 residues. The CDR3 DNA sequence: TGTGCCAGCAGCGTAGGATCCTTCGATTTGGGGACGCAGTATTTT. Residues: CASSVGSFDLGTQYF.

V usage is TRBV5-6 and J usage is TRBJ2-3, with D maybe TRBD2 (6 bases). Germline values: CDR1 SGHDT, CDR2 YYEEEE. The ends were cut back, 0 bases at V and 5 bases at J, with 13 bases in the middle. The CDR3 contains 15 residues. CDR3 region: CASSLVRRLEDTQYF. The CDR3 DNA follows: TGTGCCAGCAGCTTGGTAAGGCGACTAGAAGATACGCAGTATTTT.

V usage is TRBV18 and J usage is TRBJ1-1; TRBD1 agrees at 7 bases. From germline, CDR1 is KGHSH and CDR2 LQKENI. The CDR3 spans 13 residues. V dropped 5 bases and J dropped 7; count of bases not matched to a gene: 7. The CDR3: CASSVDRELEAFF. The DNA of the CDR3 is TGTGCCAGCTCAGTAGACAGGGAACTTGAAGCTTTCTTT.

CDR3 sequence reads: CASSIGQSGTDTQYF. The CDR3 DNA is TGTGCCAGCAGCATCGGACAGAGCGGCACAGATACGCAGTATTTT. The rearrangement uses TRBV7-6 and TRBJ2-3, with D tentatively TRBD1 (6 bases). V was cut by 5 bases and J by 1 base, with 13 bases left in between. The CDR3 runs 15 residues. CDR1 SGHVS and CDR2 FNYEAQ come from the germline V gene.

The J gene is TRBJ2-3, the V gene TRBV9; weak D call: TRBD1 (6 bases). The CDR3 has 15 residues. Looked up from germline, CDR1 is SGDLS and CDR2 is YYNGEE. V was clipped by 4 bases and J by 3 bases, with 15 bases between them. The CDR3 loop reads CASSIQGQSTDTQYF. The CDR3 bases are TGTGCCAGCAGCATACAGGGTCAGTCGACAGATACGCAGTATTTT.

This chain connects TRBV7-8 to TRBJ2-1; 7 bases line up with TRBD2. With 3 bases clipped from V and 3 bases from J, the junction kept 8 bases outside the gene matches. Germline V lookup: CDR1 SGHVS, CDR2 FQNEAQ. There are 16 residues in the CDR3. CDR3 region: CASSFLSGIRYNEQFF. The CDR3 DNA reads TGTGCCAGCAGCTTCCTAAGCGGGATCCGCTACAATGAGCAGTTCTTC. The full variable domain, completed using reference TRBV7-8 and TRBJ2-1, is GAGVSQSPRYKVAKRGQDVALRCDPISGHVSLFWYQQALGQGPEFLTYFQNEAQLDKSGLPSDRFFAERPEGSVSTLKIQRTQQEDSAVYLCASSFLSGIRYNEQFFGPGTRLTVL.

The V and J genes are TRBV7-2 and TRBJ2-7; TRBD2 aligns across 12 bases. V trimming: 2 bases; J trimming: 7 bases; junction bases outside the gene matches: 3. The CDR3 totals 14 residues. Germline V lookup: CDR1 SGHTA, CDR2 FQGNSA. CDR3 DNA: TGTGCCAGCAGCTTATCTAGCGGGAGGGGTGAGCAGTACTTC. As protein: CASSLSSGRGEQYF. The complete variable domain, with remaining parts taken from reference TRBV7-2 and TRBJ2-7, reads GAGVSQSPSNKVTEKGKDVELRCDPISGHTALYWYRQSLGQGLEFLIYFQGNSAPDKSGLPSDRFSAERTGGSVSTLTIQRTQQEDSAVYLCASSLSSGRGEQYFGPGTRLTVT.

The chain recombines TRBV9 with TRBJ1-2; D uncertain. V was trimmed by 0 bases and J by 5 bases, leaving 8 bases between them. The CDR3 totals 13 residues. Germline V CDR1 and CDR2: SGDLS, YYNGEE. As DNA, the CDR3 is TGTGCCAGCAGCGTAGCCCCAGTATATGGCTACACCTTC. The encoded protein is CASSVAPVYGYTF.

J is TRBJ1-2 and V is TRBV6-5, with TRBD1 identical over 7 bases. After removal of 8 bases from V and 1 base from J, the junction contained 4 bases not matched to a gene. The CDR3 sequence is 13 residues long. CDR1 is MNHEY and CDR2 is SVGAGI in the germline V gene. CDR3 DNA sequence: TGTGCCAGCGTGACAGGGAATAACTATGGCTACACCTTC. Amino acids: CASVTGNNYGYTF.

The V and J genes are TRBV5-5 and TRBJ1-2; D remains ambiguous. The germline V and J ends were trimmed by 4 bases and 6 bases, with 13 bases remaining between them. The CDR3 is 13 residues long. CDR1 is SGHKS, CDR2 YYEKEE, per germline (reference sequence). The CDR3 reads CASSRVGVHGYTF. For the CDR3, the DNA is TGTGCCAGCAGCAGGGTGGGAGTTCATGGCTACACCTTC.

This rearrangement joins TRBV7-6 to TRBJ1-1; D not resolved. Germline V CDR1 and CDR2: SGHVS, FNYEAQ. The CDR3 loop spans 15 amino acids. Between the trimmed V and J ends, which lost 2 bases and 5 bases, there was a span of 15 bases. CDR3 amino acids: CASSLNPQGGTEAFF. The CDR3 DNA is TGTGCCAGCAGCTTAAATCCCCAAGGAGGGACTGAAGCTTTCTTT.

The chain links TRBV7-9 to TRBJ2-5; D remains unclear. Germline loops: CDR1 SEHNR, CDR2 FQNEAQ (reference sequence). The CDR3 runs to 13 residues. V was cut by 2 bases and J by 5 bases, with 9 bases left in between. In DNA, the CDR3 is TGTGCCAGCAGCTTAAGTCAGGTTGAGACCCAGTACTTC. This codes for CASSLSQVETQYF. Based on the CDR3 plus reference TRBV7-9 and TRBJ2-5, the full variable domain is DTGVSQNPRHKITKRGQNVTFRCDPISEHNRLYWYRQTLGQGPEFLTYFQNEAQLEKSRLLSDRFSAERPKGSFSTLEIQRTEQGDSAMYLCASSLSQVETQYFGPGTRLLVL.

This clone is termed medium-sized. V usage is TRBV7-2 and J usage is TRBJ2-7, with D perhaps matching TRBD2 (7 bases). The CDR3 has 15 residues. V lost 1 base and J 5 bases, leaving 15 bases between the germline ends. From germline, CDR1 is SGHTA and CDR2 FQGNSA. This chain's CDR3 is CASSLVAGAINEQYF. In DNA form, the CDR3 reads TGTGCCAGCAGCTTAGTCGCGGGGGCGATAAACGAGCAGTACTTC. The full variable domain, rest sourced from reference TRBV7-2 and TRBJ2-7, is GAGVSQSPSNKVTEKGKDVELRCDPISGHTALYWYRQSLGQGLEFLIYFQGNSAPDKSGLPSDRFSAERTGGSVSTLTIQRTQQEDSAVYLCASSLVAGAINEQYFGPGTRLTVT.

Worth noting for this clone: Other DNA sequences from this sample encode an identical CDR3 as well. The chain is built from TRBV7-9 and TRBJ1-2; the D gene is possibly TRBD1 (5 bases). Germline assignment: CDR1 SEHNR and CDR2 FQNEAQ (reference sequence). The CDR3 consists of 13 residues. V was trimmed by 1 base and J by 10 bases, leaving 13 bases between them. CDR3 amino acids: CASSLGRGPNYTF. The CDR3 region has the DNA TGTGCCAGCAGCTTAGGGAGGGGACCCAACTACACCTTC.

CDR3 in DNA: TGCGCCAGCAGCTTGATAGTTAGCGGGAGCCCCACTTCGGGCGAGCAGTACTTC. As protein: CASSLIVSGSPTSGEQYF. The chain is built from TRBV5-1 and TRBJ2-7, with 9 bases fitting TRBD2. The germline gives CDR1 SGHRS, CDR2 YFSETQ. Germline trimming cut 1 base from V and 6 bases from J; bases unmatched to any gene: 17. This CDR3 region has 18 residues. Full variable domain (rest looked up from reference TRBV5-1 and TRBJ2-7): KAGVTQTPRYLIKTRGQQVTLSCSPISGHRSVSWYQQTPGQGLQFLFEYFSETQRNKGNFPGRFSGRQFSNSRSEMNVSTLELGDSALYLCASSLIVSGSPTSGEQYFGPGTRLTVT.

The chain has TRBV18 and TRBJ1-1, with D unclear. The CDR3 extends over 15 amino acids. Germline V gene lookup returns CDR1 KGHSH and CDR2 LQKENI. V was clipped by 0 bases and J by 0 bases, with 8 bases between them. CDR3 DNA sequence: TGTGCCAGCTCACCACCGGGCACAATGAACACTGAAGCTTTCTTT. This sequence encodes CASSPPGTMNTEAFF.

Comment on this clone: A much bigger clone sits one base away, suggesting this may be a read error. J is TRBJ1-5 and V is TRBV7-8; perhaps TRBD1 as D (5 bases). Germline CDR1 and CDR2: SGHVS and FQNEAQ. This CDR3 is built from 15 residues. The CDR3 sequence is CASSLVGGVNRPQHF. Here the CDR3 DNA reads TGTGCCAGCAGCTTAGTGGGGGGAGTCAATCGGCCCCAGCATTTT.